Listed here is a single T cell receptor beta chain. Its target antigen remains unknown. Base quality data are lacking; no much larger clone is found one base away. This sample is part of a study of technical replicates of blood from a few donors (dated by TCRdb to about 2017). The germline V and J ends show losses of 7 bases and 10 bases respectively, and no gene match explains 13 bases of the junction. CDR1 and CDR2 were assigned from the germline V gene (reference sequence) as GTSNPN and SVGIG. Its CDR3 holds 12 amino acids, cysteine through phenylalanine. Kept here is only the CDR3 DNA, which spans 36 bases and is read in frame from base 1. Libraries were constructed by the immunoSEQ multiplex PCR assay. TCRdb holds this immuneACCESS table with in-frame rearrangements only. Some clones are missing; in checked studies, unresolved V genes explain under half, and the rest has no known cause. This sample holds about 81,000 clones; approximately 80% were observed only once. The ten largest clonotypes hold around 3.9% of the sample.

The source of this sequence is a human donor in good health. Some clones in this sample may be carry-over from other donors' samples. The chain uses TRBV30 and TRBJ2-7, with 7 central nucleotides matching TRBD2. Sample: PBMCs. The nucleotide sequence is TGTGCCTTGGAGAGGGTGGGAGGGCTCCAGTACTTC. Translated, this is CALERVGGLQYF.